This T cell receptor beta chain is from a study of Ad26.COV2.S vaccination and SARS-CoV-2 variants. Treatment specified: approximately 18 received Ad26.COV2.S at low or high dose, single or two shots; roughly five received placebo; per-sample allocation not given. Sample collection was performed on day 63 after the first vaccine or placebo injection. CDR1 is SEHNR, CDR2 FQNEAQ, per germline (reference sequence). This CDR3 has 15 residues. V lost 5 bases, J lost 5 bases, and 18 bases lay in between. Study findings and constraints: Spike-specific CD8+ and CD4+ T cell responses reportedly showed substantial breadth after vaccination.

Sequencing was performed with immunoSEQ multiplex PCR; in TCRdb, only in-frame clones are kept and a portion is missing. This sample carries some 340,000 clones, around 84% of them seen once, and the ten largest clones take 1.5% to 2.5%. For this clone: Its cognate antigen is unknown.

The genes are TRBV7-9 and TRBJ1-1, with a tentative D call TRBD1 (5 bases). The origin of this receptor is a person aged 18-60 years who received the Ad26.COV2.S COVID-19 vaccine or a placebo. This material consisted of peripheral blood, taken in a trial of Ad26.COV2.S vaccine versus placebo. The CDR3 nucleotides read TGTGCCAGCAGCCCTACCGGGACGGTCGGTACTGAAGCTTTCTTT. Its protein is CASSPTGTVGTEAFF.